Presented here are 7 T cell receptor beta chains from one specimen sequenced in a study of cytomegalovirus exposure and HLA in healthy donors. Sequencing used immunoSEQ multiplex PCR; TCRdb keeps in-frame clones, though not all of them. In the table there are 75,000 to 90,000 clones, 85% to 95% of which are singletons. Material: PBMCs. Receptors originate from a woman younger than 30 in good health and CMV-seronegative.

The chain couples TRBV9 to TRBJ2-1; D is possibly TRBD1 (6 bases). Trimming pared 4 bases from V and 12 bases from J, leaving 23 bases between. Per germline, CDR1 SGDLS and CDR2 YYNGEE. There are 15 residues in the CDR3. The CDR3 loop reads CASSPQPGQGLGQFF. CDR3 bases: TGTGCCAGCAGCCCCCAGCCCGGGCAGGGGTTGGGGCAGTTCTTC.

This CDR3 is CSADGGVQETQYF. For the CDR3, the DNA is TGCAGCGCAGATGGAGGGGTCCAAGAGACCCAGTACTTC. The rearrangement joins TRBV29-1 to TRBJ2-5; D may be TRBD2 (6 bases). Germline V CDR1 and CDR2: SQVTM, ANQGSEA. V shed 7 bases and J shed 1 base, with 13 bases lying between them. CDR3 length equals 13 residues.

This sequence joins TRBV4-3 and TRBJ2-1; D is perhaps TRBD2 (6 bases). Germline CDR1 reads LGHNA; CDR2 reads YSLEER. This CDR3 spans 16 amino acids. V was pared by 1 base and J by 4 bases, with 14 bases between. CDR3 protein: CASSQVSTSTYNEQFF. CDR3 sequence (DNA): TGCGCCAGCAGCCAAGTCTCCACTAGCACATACAATGAGCAGTTCTTC.

The chain employs TRBV30 and TRBJ1-4, with D unclear. CDR3 length: 14 amino acids. The germline V gene encodes CDR1 GTSNPN and CDR2 SVGIG (reference sequence). V was clipped by 3 bases and J by 0 bases, with 8 bases between them. Here the CDR3 reads CAWSRTATNEKLFF. The CDR3 bases are TGTGCCTGGAGCCGCACAGCAACTAATGAAAAACTGTTTTTT.

This clone has only one observation. This chain uses TRBV11-2 with TRBJ2-1; the match to TRBD2 covers 9 bases. The CDR3 length is 16 residues. J lost 2 bases, V lost 5 bases, and 7 bases had no gene match. Germline V CDR1 and CDR2: SGHAT, FQNNGV. The CDR3 is CASSPLAGAAYNEQFF. CDR3 bases: TGTGCCAGCAGCCCTTTAGCGGGAGCAGCCTACAATGAGCAGTTCTTC.

This clone was seen a few times. This rearrangement joins TRBV4-3 to TRBJ1-4; possibly TRBD1 for D (6 bases). The CDR3 spans 13 residues. The V end lost 2 bases, the J end lost 5 bases, and 6 bases lay between the germline ends. Germline V CDR1 and CDR2: LGHNA, YSLEER. The CDR3 protein is CASSQRGNEKLFF. CDR3 nucleotide sequence: TGCGCCAGCAGCCAAAGGGGGAATGAAAAACTGTTTTTT.

This clone has only one observation. V gene TRBV19 combines with J gene TRBJ2-7; TRBD1 aligns across 8 bases. Germline V CDR1 and CDR2: LNHDA, SQIVND (reference sequence). This CDR3 spans 13 amino acids. J lost 3 bases, V lost 5 bases, and 3 bases had no gene match. In nucleotides, the CDR3 is TGTGCCAGTAGTTTCGGACAGGGCTACGAGCAGTACTTC. As protein: CASSFGQGYEQYF.